A single sample is the source of the 14 T cell receptor beta chains below, sequenced in a study of PD-1 blockade in classical Hodgkin lymphoma. TCRdb's table, derived via immunoSEQ multiplex PCR, lists solely in-frame clones and lacks some. The data show around 16,000 clones, over 80% seen once. Stated time point: newly diagnosed, previously untreated cHL patient sample. The authors purified CD4+ T cells from thawed PBMCs by magnetic negative selection. Sequencing input: CD4+ T cells from blood. These receptors originate from a human donor with classical Hodgkin lymphoma.

This clone occurred once. The chain uses TRBV11-2 and TRBJ1-3; no definite D call. Trimming took 1 base from V and 4 from J, leaving 5 bases between them. This CDR3 contains 13 residues. Germline CDR1 is SGHAT and CDR2 is FQNNGV. In nucleotides, the CDR3 is TGTGCCAGCAGCTTAGGCAGGGGAAACACCATATATTTT. It encodes CASSLGRGNTIYF.

The chain couples TRBV10-3 to TRBJ2-7, with 8 nucleotides matching TRBD1. With V trimmed by 4 bases and J by 3 bases, 8 bases remained unmatched. Germline V gene data show CDR1 as ENHRY and CDR2 as SYGVKD. CDR3 length: 15 amino acids. The CDR3 region is CAISGGPGQGYEQYF. CDR3 sequence (DNA): TGTGCCATCAGTGGGGGGCCAGGACAGGGCTACGAGCAGTACTTC.

This chain joins TRBV6-1 and TRBJ1-1, with D perhaps TRBD1 (5 bases). There are 14 residues in the CDR3. Germline loops: CDR1 MNHNS, CDR2 SASEGT. V lost 1 base, J lost 2 bases, and 8 bases lay in between. The CDR3 spells CASSEEGINTEAFF. The CDR3 DNA follows: TGTGCCAGCAGTGAAGAGGGGATTAACACTGAAGCTTTCTTT.

The chain uses TRBV20-1 and TRBJ1-2; a possible D gene is TRBD1 (6 bases). The CDR3 sequence is 11 residues long. Germline CDR1 is DFQATT and CDR2 is SNEGSKA (reference sequence). V lost 4 bases and J 8 bases, leaving 11 bases between the germline ends. Here the CDR3 reads CSANRDRGYTF. CDR3 in DNA: TGCAGTGCTAACAGGGATCGCGGCTACACCTTC.

The chain uses TRBV28 and TRBJ2-7; D possibly matches TRBD1 or TRBD2 (5 bases each). This CDR3 is built from 15 residues. V was trimmed by 3 bases and J by 3 bases, leaving 15 bases between them. The germline CDR1 and CDR2 sequences are MDHEN and SYDVKM. CDR3 in DNA: TGTGCCAGCAGTTTCCGGGGACGCTCCGGCTACGAGCAGTACTTC. This sequence encodes CASSFRGRSGYEQYF.

This sequence joins TRBV5-1 and TRBJ2-3; possible D gene TRBD2, 5 bases. The CDR3 covers 13 residues. Germline CDR1 and CDR2: SGHRS and YFSETQ. Trimming removed 5 bases from V and 5 bases from J, with 12 bases in between. This CDR3 is CASRGGEGDTQYF. In DNA, the CDR3 is TGCGCCAGCAGGGGTGGCGAGGGAGATACGCAGTATTTT. The whole variable domain, filled in from reference TRBV5-1 and TRBJ2-3, reads KAGVTQTPRYLIKTRGQQVTLSCSPISGHRSVSWYQQTPGQGLQFLFEYFSETQRNKGNFPGRFSGRQFSNSRSEMNVSTLELGDSALYLCASRGGEGDTQYFGPGTRLTVL.

The chain couples TRBV29-1 to TRBJ1-4; 7 bases align to TRBD1. The CDR3 covers 12 residues. Germline loops: CDR1 SQVTM, CDR2 ANQGSEA. V lost 7 bases, J lost 7 bases, and 6 bases stayed unmatched. DNA of the CDR3: TGCAGCGCCAGACAGGGATTTGAAAAACTGTTTTTT. This translates into CSARQGFEKLFF.

This chain connects TRBV6-6 to TRBJ1-1; weak D call: TRBD1 (5 bases). Germline loops: CDR1 MNHNY, CDR2 SVGAGI (reference sequence). The CDR3 spans 13 residues. Trimming stripped 3 bases from V and 4 bases from J, with 9 bases between. CDR3 bases: TGTGCCAGCAGTTATTCGGGGGGCACTGAAGCTTTCTTT. It codes for CASSYSGGTEAFF.

Written as DNA, the CDR3 is TGTGCCAGCAGCTTCGGTACGTTCGAGCAGTACTTC. This codes for CASSFGTFEQYF. V and J are TRBV7-9 and TRBJ2-7; D uncertain. Trimming stripped 3 bases from V and 6 bases from J, with 9 bases between. This CDR3 spans 12 amino acids. From germline, CDR1 is SEHNR and CDR2 FQNEAQ (reference sequence). Full variable domain (missing parts from reference TRBV7-9 and TRBJ2-7): DTGVSQNPRHKITKRGQNVTFRCDPISEHNRLYWYRQTLGQGPEFLTYFQNEAQLEKSRLLSDRFSAERPKGSFSTLEIQRTEQGDSAMYLCASSFGTFEQYFGPGTRLTVT.

The chain employs TRBV15 and TRBJ1-2, with D possibly being TRBD1 (5 bases). The CDR3 loop spans 13 amino acids. V lost 6 bases and J 7 bases, leaving 15 bases between the germline ends. Germline loops: CDR1 LNHNV, CDR2 YYDKDF (reference sequence). DNA for the CDR3: TGTGCCACCAGTCGGGGCCCCAATCCTGGCTACACCTTC. This sequence encodes CATSRGPNPGYTF.

The J gene is TRBJ2-3, the V gene TRBV5-1; D not resolved. Germline V gives CDR1 SGHRS, CDR2 YFSETQ. Between the trimmed V and J ends, which lost 0 bases and 2 bases, there was a span of 7 bases. The CDR3 contains 14 residues. The CDR3 nucleotides are TGCGCCAGCAGCTTGGAGGGCCCCACAGATACGCAGTATTTT. Protein product: CASSLEGPTDTQYF.

This clone occurred once. V and J are TRBV20-1 and TRBJ2-5; tentatively, D is TRBD1 or TRBD2 (5 bases each). The germline V and J ends were trimmed by 3 bases and 10 bases, with 9 bases remaining between them. The CDR3 sequence is 10 residues long. The germline V gene has CDR1 DFQATT and CDR2 SNEGSKA (reference sequence). The CDR3 DNA follows: TGCAGTGCTAGGGGGGAGTACCAGTACTTC. Protein product: CSARGEYQYF.

This clone was counted once. The chain recombines TRBV9 with TRBJ2-3; 10 nucleotides agree with TRBD2. Germline V gene sequence: CDR1 SGDLS, CDR2 YYNGEE. The CDR3 is 16 residues long. The junction had 11 bases not matched to a gene; V was cut back by 3 bases and J by 7 bases. In DNA, the CDR3 is TGTGCCAGCAGCGCCTCGTCTAGCGGGAGTGTAAATACGCAGTATTTT. It encodes CASSASSSGSVNTQYF.

The chain recombines TRBV14 with TRBJ2-5; D might be TRBD1 or TRBD2, each matching 5 bases. This CDR3 has 13 residues. Germline V gives CDR1 SGHDN, CDR2 FVKESK. V lost 3 bases, J lost 4 bases, and 9 bases lay in between. Here the CDR3 DNA reads TGTGCCAGCAGCCACCCGGGACGAGAGACCCAGTACTTC. Translation gives CASSHPGRETQYF. Variable domain in full (rest from reference TRBV14 and TRBJ2-5): EAGVTQFPSHSVIEKGQTVTLRCDPISGHDNLYWYRRVMGKEIKFLLHFVKESKQDESGMPNNRFLAERTGGTYSTLKVQPAELEDSGVYFCASSHPGRETQYFGPGTRLLVL.